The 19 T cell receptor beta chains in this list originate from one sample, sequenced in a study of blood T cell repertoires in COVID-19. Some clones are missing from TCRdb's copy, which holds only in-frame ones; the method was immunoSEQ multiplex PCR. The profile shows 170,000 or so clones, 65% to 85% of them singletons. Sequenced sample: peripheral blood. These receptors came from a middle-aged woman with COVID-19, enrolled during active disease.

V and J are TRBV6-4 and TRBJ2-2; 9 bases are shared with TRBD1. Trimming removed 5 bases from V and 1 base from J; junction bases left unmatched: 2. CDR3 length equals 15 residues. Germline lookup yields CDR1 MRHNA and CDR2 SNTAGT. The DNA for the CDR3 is TGTGCCAGCAGTAGGGGACAGGGGAACACCGGGGAGCTGTTTTTT. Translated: CASSRGQGNTGELFF.

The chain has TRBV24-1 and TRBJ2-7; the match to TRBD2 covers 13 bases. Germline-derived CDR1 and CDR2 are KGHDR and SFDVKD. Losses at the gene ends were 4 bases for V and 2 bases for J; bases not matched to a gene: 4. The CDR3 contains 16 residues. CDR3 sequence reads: CATSDYGTSGTYEQYF. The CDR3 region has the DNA TGTGCCACCAGTGACTACGGGACTAGCGGGACCTACGAGCAGTACTTC.

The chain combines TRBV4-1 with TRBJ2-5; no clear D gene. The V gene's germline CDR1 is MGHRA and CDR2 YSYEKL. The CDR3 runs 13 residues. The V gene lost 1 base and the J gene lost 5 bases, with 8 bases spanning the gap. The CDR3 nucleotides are TGCGCCAGCAGCCAAGGGGCTTCGGAGACCCAGTACTTC. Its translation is CASSQGASETQYF.

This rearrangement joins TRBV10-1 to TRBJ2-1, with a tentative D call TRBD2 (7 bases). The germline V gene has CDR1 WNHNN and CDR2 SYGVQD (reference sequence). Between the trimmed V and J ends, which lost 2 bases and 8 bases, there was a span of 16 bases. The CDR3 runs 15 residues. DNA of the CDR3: TGCGCCAGCAGTGAGGGGGGACTCGGGGGGCATGAGCAGTTCTTC. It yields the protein CASSEGGLGGHEQFF.

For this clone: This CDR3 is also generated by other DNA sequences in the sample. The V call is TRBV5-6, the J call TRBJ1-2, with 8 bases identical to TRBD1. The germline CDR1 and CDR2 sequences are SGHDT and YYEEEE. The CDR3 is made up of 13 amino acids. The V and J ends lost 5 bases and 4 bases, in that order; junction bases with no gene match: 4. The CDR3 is CASSRGQGYGYTF. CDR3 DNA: TGTGCCAGCAGTAGAGGACAGGGCTATGGCTACACCTTC.

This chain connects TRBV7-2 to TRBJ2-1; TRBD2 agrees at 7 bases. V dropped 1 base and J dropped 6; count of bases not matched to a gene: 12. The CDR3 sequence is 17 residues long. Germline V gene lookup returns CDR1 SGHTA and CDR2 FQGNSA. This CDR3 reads CASSLGGWVSSGNEQFF. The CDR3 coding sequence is TGTGCCAGCAGCTTAGGAGGCTGGGTTTCTAGCGGCAATGAGCAGTTCTTC.

CDR3 amino acids: CASSLAPRGTNEKLFF. The CDR3 DNA sequence: TGTGCCAGCAGCTTAGCGCCTCGGGGGACTAATGAAAAACTGTTTTTT. V and J are TRBV7-9 and TRBJ1-4, with a possible D match to TRBD1 (5 bases). The V and J ends lost 0 bases and 2 bases respectively, with 10 bases between them. The CDR3 covers 16 residues. CDR1 SEHNR and CDR2 FQNEAQ come from the germline V gene (reference sequence).

The DNA for the CDR3 is TGTGCCAGCTCGTCACAGAGCCTGAACACTGAAGCTTTCTTT. As protein: CASSSQSLNTEAFF. This chain joins TRBV18 and TRBJ1-1; D is unresolved. Deletions cut 6 bases from V and 0 bases from J, with 11 bases between. This CDR3 region has 14 residues. Germline-derived CDR1 and CDR2 are KGHSH and LQKENI.

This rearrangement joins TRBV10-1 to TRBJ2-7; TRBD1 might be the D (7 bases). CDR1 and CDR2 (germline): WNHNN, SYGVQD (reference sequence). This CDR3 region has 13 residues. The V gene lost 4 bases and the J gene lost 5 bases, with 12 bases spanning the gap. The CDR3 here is CASSAAGGNEQYF. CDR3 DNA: TGCGCCAGCAGTGCCGCAGGGGGGAACGAGCAGTACTTC.

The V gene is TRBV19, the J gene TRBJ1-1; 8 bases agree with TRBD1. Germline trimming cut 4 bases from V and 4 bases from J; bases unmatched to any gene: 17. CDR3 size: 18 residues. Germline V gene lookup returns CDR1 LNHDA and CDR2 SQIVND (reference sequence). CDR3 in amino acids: CASSNPRFRGREGTEAFF. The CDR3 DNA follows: TGTGCCAGTAGTAACCCACGATTCAGGGGGCGCGAGGGCACTGAAGCTTTCTTT.

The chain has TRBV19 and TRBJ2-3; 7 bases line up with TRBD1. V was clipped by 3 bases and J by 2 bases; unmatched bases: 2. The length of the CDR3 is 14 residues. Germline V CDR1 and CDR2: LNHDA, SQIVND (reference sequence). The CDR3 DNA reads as TGTGCCAGTAGTATGGGGACAGTCACAGATACGCAGTATTTT. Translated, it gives CASSMGTVTDTQYF.

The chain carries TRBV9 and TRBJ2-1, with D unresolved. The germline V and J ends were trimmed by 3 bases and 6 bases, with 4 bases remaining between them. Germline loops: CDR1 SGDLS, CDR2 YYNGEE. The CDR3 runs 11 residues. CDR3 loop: CASSAINEQFF. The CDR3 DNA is TGTGCCAGCAGCGCCATCAATGAGCAGTTCTTC.

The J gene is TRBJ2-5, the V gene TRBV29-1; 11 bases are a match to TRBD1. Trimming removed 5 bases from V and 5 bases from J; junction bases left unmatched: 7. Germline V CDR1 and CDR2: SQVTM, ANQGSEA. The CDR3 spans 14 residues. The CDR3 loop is CSVTGTGGGETQYF. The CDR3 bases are TGCAGCGTTACTGGGACAGGGGGAGGGGAGACCCAGTACTTC.

The CDR3 nucleotides read TGTGCCAGCAGTTTTAACCCCGGCTACGAGCAGTACTTC. It translates to CASSFNPGYEQYF. The V gene is TRBV28, the J gene TRBJ2-7; unclear D gene. The V and J ends lost 3 bases and 3 bases respectively, with 9 bases between them. From germline, CDR1 is MDHEN and CDR2 SYDVKM. The CDR3 contains 13 residues. The full variable domain, its missing parts supplied by reference TRBV28 and TRBJ2-7, is DVKVTQSSRYLVKRTGEKVFLECVQDMDHENMFWYRQDPGLGLRLIYFSYDVKMKEKGDIPEGYSVSREKKERFSLILESASTNQTSMYLCASSFNPGYEQYFGPGTRLTVT.

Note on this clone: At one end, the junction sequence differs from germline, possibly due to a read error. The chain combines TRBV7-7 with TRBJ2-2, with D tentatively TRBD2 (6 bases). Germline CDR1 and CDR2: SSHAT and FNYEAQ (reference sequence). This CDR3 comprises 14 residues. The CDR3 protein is CASSPERATGELFF. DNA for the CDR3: TGTGCTAGCAGCCCCGAGCGGGCCACCGGGGAGCTGTTTTTT.

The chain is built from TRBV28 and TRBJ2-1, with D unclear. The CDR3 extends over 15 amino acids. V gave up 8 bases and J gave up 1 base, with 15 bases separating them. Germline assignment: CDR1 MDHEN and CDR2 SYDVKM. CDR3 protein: CASSEGLGSYNEQFF. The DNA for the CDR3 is TGTGCCAGCTCAGAAGGTCTCGGGTCCTACAATGAGCAGTTCTTC.

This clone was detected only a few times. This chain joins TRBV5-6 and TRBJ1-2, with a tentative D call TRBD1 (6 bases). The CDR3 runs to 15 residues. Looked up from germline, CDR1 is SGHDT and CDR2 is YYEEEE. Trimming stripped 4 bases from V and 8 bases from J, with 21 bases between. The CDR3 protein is CASSPTPGQRGGYTF. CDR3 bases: TGTGCCAGCAGCCCTACGCCGGGACAACGTGGAGGCTACACCTTC.

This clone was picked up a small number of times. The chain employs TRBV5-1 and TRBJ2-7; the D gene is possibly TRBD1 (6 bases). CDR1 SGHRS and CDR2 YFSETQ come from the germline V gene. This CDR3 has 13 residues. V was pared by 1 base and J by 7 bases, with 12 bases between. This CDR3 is CASSLSTGIEQYF. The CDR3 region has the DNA TGCGCCAGCAGCTTGTCGACAGGTATTGAGCAGTACTTC. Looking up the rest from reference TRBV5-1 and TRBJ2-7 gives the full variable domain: KAGVTQTPRYLIKTRGQQVTLSCSPISGHRSVSWYQQTPGQGLQFLFEYFSETQRNKGNFPGRFSGRQFSNSRSEMNVSTLELGDSALYLCASSLSTGIEQYFGPGTRLTVT.

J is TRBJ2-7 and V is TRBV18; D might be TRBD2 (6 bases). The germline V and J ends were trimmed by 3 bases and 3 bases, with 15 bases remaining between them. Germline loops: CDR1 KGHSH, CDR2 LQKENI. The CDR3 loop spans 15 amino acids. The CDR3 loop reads CASSPVQGGFYEQYF. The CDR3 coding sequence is TGTGCCAGCTCACCGGTCCAGGGAGGTTTCTACGAGCAGTACTTC.